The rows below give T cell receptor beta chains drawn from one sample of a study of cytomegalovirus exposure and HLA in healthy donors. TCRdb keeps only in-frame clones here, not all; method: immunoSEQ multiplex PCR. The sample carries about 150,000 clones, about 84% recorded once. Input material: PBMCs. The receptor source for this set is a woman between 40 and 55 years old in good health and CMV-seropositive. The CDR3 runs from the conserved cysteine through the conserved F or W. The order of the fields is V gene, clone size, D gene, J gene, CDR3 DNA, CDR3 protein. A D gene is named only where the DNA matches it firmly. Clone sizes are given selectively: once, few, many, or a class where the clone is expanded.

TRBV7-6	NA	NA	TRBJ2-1	TGTGCCAGCAGCTCTAGCGCTACGCAGTTCTTC	CASSSSATQFF
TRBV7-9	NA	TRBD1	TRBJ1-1	TGTGCCAGCAGCGACCGGGACAGGGCGAACACTGAAGCTTTCTTT	CASSDRDRANTEAFF
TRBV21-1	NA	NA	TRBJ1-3	TGTGCCAGCATCCGAACAGTAACCCTGAACTCTGGAAACACCATATATTTT	CASIRTVTLNSGNTIYF
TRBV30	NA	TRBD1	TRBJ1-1	TGTGCCTGGAAAGGGACAGGGGGGAACACTGAAGCTTTCTTT	CAWKGTGGNTEAFF
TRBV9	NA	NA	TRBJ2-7	TGTGCCAGCAGCGCCGGGACAAGCCCCTACGAGCAGTACTTC	CASSAGTSPYEQYF
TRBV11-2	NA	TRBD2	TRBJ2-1	TGTGCCAGCAGCTTAGTGCGGGGGAGGGTGGGTGAGCAGTTCTTC	CASSLVRGRVGEQFF
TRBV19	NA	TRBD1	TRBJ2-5	TGTGCCAGTAGTATAGTGGGACAGGGGCAAGAGACCCAGTACTTC	CASSIVGQGQETQYF
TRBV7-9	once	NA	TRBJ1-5	TGTGCCACAAGCGGGGGTAGCAATCAGCCCCAGCATTTT	CATSGGSNQPQHF
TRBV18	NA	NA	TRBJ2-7	TGTGCCAGCTCACCGGGACTCCACGCGTCCGATTACTTC	CASSPGLHASDYF
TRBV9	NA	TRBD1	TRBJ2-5	TGTGCCAGCAGCGCGACAGGGGGACAAGAGACCCAGTACTTC	CASSATGGQETQYF
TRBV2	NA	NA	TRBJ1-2	TGTGCCAGCAGTGAAGCGTGGCAGTACACCTTC	CASSEAWQYTF
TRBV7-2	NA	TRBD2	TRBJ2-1	TGTGCCAGCAGCTTAAGGCGGGGGGCCTCCTACAATGAGCAGTTCTTC	CASSLRRGASYNEQFF
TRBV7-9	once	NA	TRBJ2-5	TGTTCCAGCAGCCCCACCCGGGAGACCCAGTACTTC	CSSSPTRETQYF
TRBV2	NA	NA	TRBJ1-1	TGTGCCAGCGGGTGGGACACAAGGACGGAGGCTTTCTTT	CASGWDTRTEAFF
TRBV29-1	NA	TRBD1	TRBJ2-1	TGCAGCGTAGAAGGGACAGTCCCTTACAATGAGCAGTTCTTC	CSVEGTVPYNEQFF
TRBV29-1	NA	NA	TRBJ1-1	TGCAGCGTTGAACCCCCCAGGGAAAGGGGTGAAGCTTTCTTT	CSVEPPRERGEAFF
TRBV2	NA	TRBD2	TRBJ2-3	TGTGCCAGCAGTTCCTCGACCCCACTCGGGACTAGCGGGAGCGAGGGCACAGATACGCAGTATTTT	CASSSSTPLGTSGSEGTDTQYF
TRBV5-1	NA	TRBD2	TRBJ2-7	TGCGCCAGCAGCTTGGAGCTAGCGGGAGGGTCGGGGCAGTACTTC	CASSLELAGGSGQYF
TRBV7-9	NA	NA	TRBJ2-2	TGTGCCAGCAGCTTAGTAACCGGGTACCACGGGGAGCTGTTTTTT	CASSLVTGYHGELFF
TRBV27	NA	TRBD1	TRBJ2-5	TGTGCCAGCAGTTCGGCCAGGGGGCGCGGAGGCCAAGAGACCCAGTACTTC	CASSSARGRGGQETQYF
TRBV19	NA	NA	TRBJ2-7	TGTGCCAGTAGTACGTCAGGGGGGCCCTACGAGCAGTACTTC	CASSTSGGPYEQYF
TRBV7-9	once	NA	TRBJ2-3	TGTGCCAGCAGCCCACCCGGAGTGCCAGATACGCAGTATTTT	CASSPPGVPDTQYF
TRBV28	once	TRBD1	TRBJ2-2	TGTGCCAGCCAGGCTGGGGACAGTAACACCGGGGAGCTGTTTTTT	CASQAGDSNTGELFF
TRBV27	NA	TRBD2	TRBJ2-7	TGTGCCAGCAGTTCCGGGACTAGCGGATACGAGCAGTACTTC	CASSSGTSGYEQYF
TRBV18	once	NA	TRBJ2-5	TGTGCCAGCTCACTGGCGGGGATCCAAGAGACCCAGTACTTC	CASSLAGIQETQYF
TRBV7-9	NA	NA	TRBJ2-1	TGTGCCAGCAGCTCCCAGCGGGCCTACAATGAGCAGTTCTTC	CASSSQRAYNEQFF
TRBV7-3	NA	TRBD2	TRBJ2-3	TGTGCCAGCAGCTTACCTAGCGGGGGGGAGACGCAGTATTTT	CASSLPSGGETQYF
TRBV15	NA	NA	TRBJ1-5	TGTGCCACCAGCAGAGAAGCCAGGGGCGATCAGCCCCAGCATTTT	CATSREARGDQPQHF
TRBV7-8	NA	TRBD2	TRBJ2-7	TGTGCCAGCAGCTGGCGGACTAGCGGGGTCTACGAGCAGTACTTC	CASSWRTSGVYEQYF
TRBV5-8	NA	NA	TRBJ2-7	TGTGCCAGCAGCCATTTCGAGCAGTACTTC	CASSHFEQYF
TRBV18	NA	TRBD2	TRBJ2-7	TGTGCCAGCTCACCAGCGGGAGGGCCTCGTGAGCAGTACTTC	CASSPAGGPREQYF
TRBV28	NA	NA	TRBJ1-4	TGTGCCAGCACCAGGGTCCAATTCAATGGCCATGAAAAACTGTTTTTT	CASTRVQFNGHEKLFF
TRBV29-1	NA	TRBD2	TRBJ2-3	TGCAGCGTCGCCTTCACTCGGGGACTAGCGGAAGGGCCGTATACGCAGTATTTT	CSVAFTRGLAEGPYTQYF
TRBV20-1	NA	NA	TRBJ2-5	TGCAGTGCTGAACTTCAAGAGACCCAGTACTTC	CSAELQETQYF
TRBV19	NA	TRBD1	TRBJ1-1	TGTGCCAGTAGTATGGTGTGGGGGACAGGGGGCTTCACTGAAGCTTTCTTT	CASSMVWGTGGFTEAFF
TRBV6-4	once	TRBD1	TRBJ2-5	TGTGCCAGCAGTCCGACAGGGGGCGGCGAAGAGACCCAGTACTTC	CASSPTGGGEETQYF
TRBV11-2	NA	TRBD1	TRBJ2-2	TGTGCCAGCGGGAGGACAGGGACCCCCACCGGGGAGCTGTTTTTT	CASGRTGTPTGELFF
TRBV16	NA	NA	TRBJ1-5	TGTGCCAGCACCCCTGGCGGTAAAAATCAGCCCCAGCATTTT	CASTPGGKNQPQHF
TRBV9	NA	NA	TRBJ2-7	TGTGCCAGCAGCGTAAGGGGGAGCAGCGAGCAGTACTTC	CASSVRGSSEQYF
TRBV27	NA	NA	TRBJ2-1	TGTGCCAGCACCATTACAGGGAATTCCTACAATGAGCAGTTCTTC	CASTITGNSYNEQFF
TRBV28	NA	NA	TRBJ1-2	TGTGCCAGCAGTTTCCATTTTCAGGGGAGTGACTATGGCTACACCTTC	CASSFHFQGSDYGYTF
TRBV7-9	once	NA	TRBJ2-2	TGTGCCAGCAGCACCGCAGGGGCGACCGGGGAGCTGTTTTTT	CASSTAGATGELFF
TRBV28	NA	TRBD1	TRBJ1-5	TGTGCCAGCAGTTCCGGGACAGGGTCGGCCAATCAGCCCCAGCATTTT	CASSSGTGSANQPQHF
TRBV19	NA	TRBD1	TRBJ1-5	TGTGCCAGTAGTAGGGGACAGGACTCAGGGCAGCCCCAGCATTTT	CASSRGQDSGQPQHF
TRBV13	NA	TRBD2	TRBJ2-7	TGTGCCAGCAGCTTTAAGACTAGCGGGACGTTTTACGAGCAGTACTTC	CASSFKTSGTFYEQYF
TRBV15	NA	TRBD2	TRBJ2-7	TGTGCCACCAGCAGAGATAAAGGGGCGGGGGGCTACGAGCAGTACTTC	CATSRDKGAGGYEQYF
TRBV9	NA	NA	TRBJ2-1	TGTGCCAGCAGCGTAGGGGCTAGCCACCGGAGTGAGCAGTTCTTC	CASSVGASHRSEQFF
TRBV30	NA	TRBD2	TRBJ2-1	TGTGCCTGGAGCGAAGGTAGCGGGAGGAATAATGAGCAGTTCTTC	CAWSEGSGRNNEQFF
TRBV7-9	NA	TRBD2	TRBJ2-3	TGTGCCAGCAGCTTACCCGACGGACTAGCGGGAGTCACAGATACGCAGTATTTT	CASSLPDGLAGVTDTQYF
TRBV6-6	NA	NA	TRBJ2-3	TGTGCCAGCAGTAGACAGAGCACAGATACGCAGTATTTT	CASSRQSTDTQYF
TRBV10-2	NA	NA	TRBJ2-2	TGCGCCAGCAGTGAGAGGGGAACCTACACCGGGGAGCTGTTTTTT	CASSERGTYTGELFF
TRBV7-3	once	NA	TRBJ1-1	TGTGCCAGCAGCTTAGCGGGGGGATATGCAATGAACACTGAAGCTTTCTTT	CASSLAGGYAMNTEAFF
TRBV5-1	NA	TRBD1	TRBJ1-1	TGCGCCAGCAGCACCGGGACAGGGAATGAAGCTTTCTTT	CASSTGTGNEAFF
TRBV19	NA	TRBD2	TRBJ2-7	TGTGCCAGCTCCGATGTGGCGGGGGGCTACGAGCAGTACTTC	CASSDVAGGYEQYF
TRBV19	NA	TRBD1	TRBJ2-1	TGTGCCAGTAGTATAGGGGACAGGGTGAATGAGCAGTTCTTC	CASSIGDRVNEQFF